These 28 T cell receptor beta chains came from one sample sequenced in a study of liver allograft versus peripheral blood T cells. On the study more broadly: Within transplanted livers, the T cell receptor repertoires were examined and compared against the repertoires present in the peripheral blood of liver transplant recipients.

A single record per CDR3 protein comes from TCRdb applying MiXCR to the reads. This repertoire shows roughly 1,300 distinct CDR3 sequences, about an eighth found once; its top ten account for approximately 8%. These receptors came from a human patient who had a liver transplant. Some T cells may have come from the graft donor.

By share, this clonotype counts as medium-sized. The chain has TRBV19 and TRBJ1-5; 7 bases match TRBD1. Trimming removed 2 bases from V and 6 bases from J; junction bases left unmatched: 7. CDR3 length: 15 residues. CDR1 and CDR2 from the germline V gene are LNHDA and SQIVND (reference sequence). CDR3 coding DNA: TGTGCCAGTAGTATATACAGGGGCGGGGGTCAGCCCCAGCATTTT. It is translated as CASSIYRGGGQPQHF.

J is TRBJ1-6 and V is TRBV25-1; no firm D call. Trimming cost V 1 base and J 14 bases, with 18 bases left between them. CDR3 length: 15 residues. Per the germline V gene, CDR1 is MGHDK and CDR2 is SYGVNS. CDR3 sequence (DNA): TGTGCCAGCAGTGAATTATATCGCGGGGAAGACTCCCTCCACTTT. It translates to CASSELYRGEDSLHF.

V gene TRBV12-3 or TRBV12-4 combines with J gene TRBJ2-1, with D possibly TRBD2 on 6 matching bases. The V and J ends lost 5 bases and 7 bases respectively, with 21 bases between them. The length of the CDR3 is 16 residues. CDR3 region: CASSTPGSRAGNEQFF. CDR3 bases: TGTGCCAGCAGTACCCCTGGGAGCAGGGCGGGGAATGAGCAGTTCTTC.

By proportion, this clonotype is large. The V gene is TRBV19, the J gene TRBJ1-2, with 7 bases matching TRBD1. CDR1 is LNHDA, CDR2 SQIVND, per germline (reference sequence). This CDR3 has 14 amino acids. J was trimmed by 5 bases and V by 2 bases; bases with no gene match: 5. For the CDR3, the DNA is TGTGCCAGTAGTATATCGTCAGGGGGGTATGGCTACACCTTC. It is translated as CASSISSGGYGYTF.

By proportion, this clonotype is large. The CDR3 loop is CASSHRTERTIRYGYTF. The CDR3 region has the DNA TGTGCCAGCAGTCATCGGACCGAAAGGACGATTAGATATGGCTACACCTTC. V and J are TRBV6-2 or TRBV6-3 and TRBJ1-2; no clear D. V lost 5 bases and J lost 5, with 24 bases in between. Germline lookup yields CDR1 MNHEY and CDR2 SVGEGT. CDR3 size: 17 residues.

Note on this clonotype: With a far larger clone one base away, a read error is the likely cause. The chain combines TRBV6-2 or TRBV6-3 with TRBJ1-2, with a possible D match to TRBD1 (6 bases). The CDR3 has 13 residues. The V and J ends lost 6 bases and 8 bases respectively, with 16 bases between them. Germline V lookup: CDR1 MNHEY, CDR2 SVGEGT. The CDR3 DNA reads as TGTGCCAGCAGCCAAGAGCCAGGGGACGGCTACACCTTC. This gives the protein CASSQEPGDGYTF.

In its sample, this clonotype ranks as medium-sized. The chain carries TRBV10-3 and TRBJ2-7; no clear D gene. V was clipped by 3 bases and J by 7 bases, with 13 bases between them. Germline V gene data show CDR1 as ENHRY and CDR2 as SYGVKD. The CDR3 consists of 13 residues. In nucleotides, the CDR3 is TGTGCCATCAGTGACCTGCAGGATGGTGAGCAGTACGTC. As protein: CAISDLQDGEQYV.

By share, this clonotype counts as medium-sized. Because it lacks the conserved phenylalanine or tryptophan at the end, this CDR3 is likely a read error. The DNA is omitted, as the CDR3 cannot be located on it reliably, and the CDR3 follows TCRdb's listing. The CDR3 sequence is CASSEGPRVL. This chain connects TRBV6-1 to TRBJ2-7; the D call in the table, TRBD2, was not verified against the DNA. The CDR3 comprises 10 residues, both ends counted. From germline, CDR1 is MNHNS and CDR2 SASEGT.

Relative to its sample, this clonotype is medium-sized. V is TRBV7-9 and J is TRBJ2-3; 13 positions match TRBD2. Germline-derived CDR1 and CDR2 are SEHNR and FQNEAQ (reference sequence). The V gene end was trimmed by 6 bases and the J gene end by 4 bases; junction bases not matched to a gene: 7. The CDR3 runs 16 residues. The CDR3 here is CASSSGLAGVADTQYF. CDR3 nucleotides: TGTGCCAGCAGTTCCGGACTAGCGGGAGTAGCAGATACGCAGTATTTT. The variable domain in full, with the rest retrieved from reference TRBV7-9 and TRBJ2-3, is DTGVSQNPRHKITKRGQNVTFRCDPISEHNRLYWYRQTLGQGPEFLTYFQNEAQLEKSRLLSDRFSAERPKGSFSTLEIQRTEQGDSAMYLCASSSGLAGVADTQYFGPGTRLTVL.

By sample share, this clonotype is medium-sized (0.01 to 0.1%). The V and J genes are TRBV6-5 and TRBJ2-3; 7 bases agree with TRBD1. The J segment lost 4 bases and the V segment lost 4 bases, leaving 5 bases of the junction unmatched. Germline CDR1 MNHEY, CDR2 SVGAGI. The CDR3 has 14 residues. CDR3 bases: TGTGCCAGCAGTTCCCAGGGGGTTGCAGATACGCAGTATTTT. As protein: CASSSQGVADTQYF.

This clonotype is labeled large. This chain uses TRBV5-5 with TRBJ1-2, with no clear D. Looked up from germline, CDR1 is SGHKS and CDR2 is YYEKEE (reference sequence). The CDR3 is made up of 15 amino acids. V lost 4 bases to trimming and J lost 4 bases, with 17 bases between them. In nucleotides, the CDR3 is TGTGCCAGCAGCGCGGAGCACGCAGTCTCCTATGGCTACACCTTC. It yields the protein CASSAEHAVSYGYTF.

This clonotype is judged medium-sized. The genes are TRBV7-9 and TRBJ2-1; D might be TRBD2 (5 bases). V shed 5 bases and J shed 0 bases, with 14 bases lying between them. Germline-derived CDR1 and CDR2 are SEHNR and FQNEAQ (reference sequence). This CDR3 is built from 16 residues. The CDR3 DNA follows: TGTGCCAGCAGCCCTAGCACTATCCTCTCCTACAATGAGCAGTTCTTC. This translates into CASSPSTILSYNEQFF.

This clonotype ranks as medium-sized. V is TRBV5-5 and J is TRBJ1-1; 8 bases line up with TRBD1. Germline V gene sequence: CDR1 SGHKS, CDR2 YYEKEE (reference sequence). V lost 4 bases to trimming and J lost 4 bases; unmatched junction nucleotides: 9. The CDR3 length is 15 residues. The CDR3 spells CASSRKLTGGTEAFF. For the CDR3, the DNA is TGTGCCAGCAGCCGAAAACTCACAGGGGGCACTGAAGCTTTCTTT.

The rearrangement joins TRBV5-5 to TRBJ2-7; D is perhaps TRBD2 (6 bases). Trimming removed 5 bases from V and 2 bases from J, with 14 bases in between. CDR1 SGHKS and CDR2 YYEKEE come from the germline V gene (reference sequence). CDR3 length: 14 residues. The CDR3 spells CASSTGLGAYEQYF. The DNA for the CDR3 is TGTGCCAGCAGTACGGGACTTGGGGCCTACGAGCAGTACTTC.

This clonotype rates as medium-sized. The chain carries TRBV19 and TRBJ1-5; D gene ambiguous. Germline V lookup: CDR1 LNHDA, CDR2 SQIVND (reference sequence). CDR3 length: 15 amino acids. V lost 3 bases and J 2 bases, leaving 11 bases between the germline ends. In DNA form, the CDR3 reads TGTGCCAGTAGTATGGTAGGGCAGGGCAATCAGCCCCAGCATTTT. It specifies CASSMVGQGNQPQHF.

By sample fraction, this clonotype is medium-sized. The gene calls are TRBV6-2 or TRBV6-3 and TRBJ1-2; D perhaps matches TRBD1 (5 bases). Germline V lookup: CDR1 MNHEY, CDR2 SVGEGT. This CDR3 comprises 15 residues. V lost 2 bases and J lost 3, with 13 bases in between. CDR3 sequence: CASSYGGGVDYGYTF. In DNA form, the CDR3 reads TGTGCCAGCAGTTACGGCGGGGGAGTCGACTATGGCTACACCTTC.

Sample share makes this clonotype medium-sized. The chain has TRBV7-9 and TRBJ1-1, with D unresolved. V was cut by 4 bases and J by 0 bases, with 6 bases left in between. CDR1 SEHNR and CDR2 FQNEAQ come from the germline V gene (reference sequence). The CDR3 consists of 13 residues. CDR3 sequence: CASSSLMNTEAFF. In nucleotides, the CDR3 is TGTGCCAGCAGCTCGCTCATGAACACTGAAGCTTTCTTT.

By sample share, this clonotype is large. The rearrangement joins TRBV6-5 to TRBJ2-7; D unresolved. The CDR3 contains 11 residues. V was trimmed by 4 bases and J by 6 bases, leaving 7 bases between them. Germline assignment: CDR1 MNHEY and CDR2 SVGAGI. The CDR3 here is CASSSVAEQYF. CDR3 DNA: TGTGCCAGCAGTTCCGTGGCCGAGCAGTACTTC.

This clonotype ranks as large. The V gene is TRBV18, the J gene TRBJ1-5; tentative D call: TRBD1 (5 bases). Looked up from germline, CDR1 is KGHSH and CDR2 is LQKENI. Trimming took 3 bases from V and 10 from J, leaving 16 bases between them. This CDR3 is built from 14 residues. CDR3 nucleotides: TGTGCCAGCTCACCTGACAGCCTTATCGCACCCCAGCATTTT. It codes for CASSPDSLIAPQHF.

V is TRBV20-1 and J is TRBJ2-7, with a weak D call TRBD2 (6 bases). The J call may be mistaken, given a closer DNA end match to TRBJ2-1. Germline CDR1 DFQATT, CDR2 SNEGSKA (reference sequence). The CDR3 sequence is 12 residues long. The CDR3 spells CSAWSGGNEQFF. DNA for the CDR3: TGCAGTGCGTGGTCTGGAGGGAATGAGCAGTTCTTC.

By frequency in the sample, this clonotype is medium-sized. The rearrangement uses TRBV6-2 or TRBV6-3 and TRBJ2-3; TRBD2 matches 12 bases. This CDR3 comprises 18 residues. Germline V gene sequence: CDR1 MNHEY, CDR2 SVGEGT. The V segment lost 5 bases and the J segment 0 bases; nucleotides outside the gene matches: 9. DNA of the CDR3: TGTGCCAGCAGTCTCCTAGCGGGAGGGATTTCGAGCACAGATACGCAGTATTTT. It yields the protein CASSLLAGGISSTDTQYF.

This clonotype was seen a handful of times. The chain uses TRBV2 and TRBJ1-1; D is unclear. CDR1 SNHLY and CDR2 FYNNEI come from the germline V gene. The V gene lost 6 bases and the J gene lost 0 bases, with 8 bases spanning the gap. CDR3 size: 13 residues. The CDR3 DNA is TGTGCCAGCAGGCGAGAGATGAACACTGAAGCTTTCTTT. It specifies CASRREMNTEAFF.

By its share, this clonotype is large. The V call is TRBV7-9, the J call TRBJ1-1, with D hard to call. Germline CDR1 is SEHNR and CDR2 is FQNEAQ (reference sequence). V lost 4 bases and J lost 2, with 2 bases in between. CDR3 size: 11 residues. DNA of the CDR3: TGTGCCAGCAGCTCTAACACTGAAGCTTTCTTT. This sequence encodes CASSSNTEAFF. The variable domain in full, completed from reference TRBV7-9 and TRBJ1-1, reads DTGVSQNPRHKITKRGQNVTFRCDPISEHNRLYWYRQTLGQGPEFLTYFQNEAQLEKSRLLSDRFSAERPKGSFSTLEIQRTEQGDSAMYLCASSSNTEAFFGQGTRLTVV.

This chain joins TRBV12-3 or TRBV12-4 and TRBJ1-3, with no clear D. The CDR3 is made up of 13 amino acids. The V end was cut by 6 bases, the J end by 4 bases, with 10 bases between. The CDR3 reads CASRGGRGNTIYF. The CDR3 nucleotides are TGTGCCAGCAGGGGAGGGAGGGGAAACACCATATATTTT.

By share, this clonotype counts as large. The chain links TRBV6-5 to TRBJ1-1; TRBD1 might be the D (5 bases). There are 14 residues in the CDR3. Trimming shortened V by 2 bases and J by 0 bases, and 7 bases separated the two germline ends. The V gene's germline CDR1 is MNHEY and CDR2 SVGAGI. CDR3 region: CASSYKGLNTEAFF. CDR3 DNA sequence: TGTGCCAGCAGTTACAAGGGGTTGAACACTGAAGCTTTCTTT.

By its share, this clonotype is medium-sized. The chain has TRBV5-4 and TRBJ2-1; 9 nucleotides align to TRBD2. The CDR3 length is 15 residues. CDR1 is SGHNT and CDR2 is YYREEE in the germline V gene (reference sequence). V shed 3 bases and J 3 bases; nucleotides not matched to a gene: 4. This chain's CDR3 is CASSSSSGDYNEQFF. The DNA for the CDR3 is TGTGCCAGCAGCTCTTCTAGCGGGGACTACAATGAGCAGTTCTTC.

This clonotype is labeled medium-sized. The chain has TRBV28 and TRBJ1-2, with D unresolved. Germline CDR1 MDHEN, CDR2 SYDVKM. Trimming removed 4 bases from V and 7 bases from J, with 13 bases in between. CDR3 length equals 13 residues. CDR3: CASSSGPPGGYTF. For the CDR3, the DNA is TGTGCCAGCAGTTCCGGACCTCCCGGTGGCTACACCTTC.

The chain links TRBV20-1 to TRBJ2-5, with D perhaps TRBD1 (5 bases). V was trimmed by 3 bases and J by 3 bases, leaving 17 bases between them. CDR1 is DFQATT, CDR2 SNEGSKA, per germline (reference sequence). The CDR3 runs to 15 residues. The CDR3 nucleotides are TGCAGTGCTAGGCCTCACAGGCCCCCCGAAGAGACCCAGTACTTC. Translation gives CSARPHRPPEETQYF.